This passage covers 15 T cell receptor beta chains from one sample sequenced in a study of blood T cell repertoires in COVID-19. This table comes from immunoSEQ multiplex PCR, and its TCRdb copy is limited to in-frame clones, with some not included. The repertoire holds 230,000 or so clones, with more than 75% as singletons. The source material was PBMCs or T cells enriched from blood (not recorded which). The receptors here all came from a woman in her fifties or sixties who had been exposed to COVID-19.

This chain connects TRBV13 to TRBJ2-1, with TRBD1 matching over 8 bases. This CDR3 is 16 amino acids long. V lost 2 bases, J lost 4 bases, and 7 bases stayed unmatched. Germline assignment: CDR1 PRHDT and CDR2 FYEKMQ (reference sequence). The CDR3 DNA reads as TGTGCCAGCAGCTTATTAGCGACAGGGGTTTACAATGAGCAGTTCTTC. This codes for CASSLLATGVYNEQFF.

A word on this clone: Within the sample, other DNA sequences also encode this same CDR3. This chain links TRBV29-1 with TRBJ1-5, with D maybe TRBD1 (6 bases). CDR3 length equals 13 residues. CDR1 and CDR2 (germline): SQVTM, ANQGSEA. V shed 3 bases and J shed 4 bases, with 10 bases lying between them. The CDR3 protein is CSVDQGPNQPQHF. CDR3 bases: TGCAGCGTTGATCAGGGGCCGAATCAGCCCCAGCATTTT.

The V call is TRBV6-2 or TRBV6-3, the J call TRBJ1-1; the match to TRBD1 covers 7 bases. CDR3 length: 15 residues. Germline loops: CDR1 MNHEY, CDR2 SVGEGT. Trimming at V came to 3 bases and at J to 7 bases, leaving 11 bases not matched to a gene. Here the CDR3 reads CASSYSHGQVIEAFF. The CDR3 DNA reads as TGTGCCAGCAGTTATTCACACGGACAGGTCATTGAAGCTTTCTTT.

The chain recombines TRBV27 with TRBJ1-3; 7 nucleotides agree with TRBD1. V lost 4 bases, J lost 1 base, and 4 bases stayed unmatched. The CDR3 is made up of 15 amino acids. Looked up from germline, CDR1 is MNHEY and CDR2 is SMNVEV (reference sequence). CDR3 amino acids: CASSSQGQSGNTIYF. Here the CDR3 DNA reads TGTGCCAGCAGTTCCCAGGGACAGTCTGGAAACACCATATATTTT.

This chain connects TRBV7-7 to TRBJ1-1; possibly TRBD1 for D (6 bases). The V and J ends lost 5 bases and 2 bases respectively, with 12 bases between them. This CDR3 region has 14 residues. Looked up from germline, CDR1 is SSHAT and CDR2 is FNYEAQ (reference sequence). The CDR3 nucleotides read TGTGCCAGCAGCAAACGACAGGCTAACACTGAAGCTTTCTTT. Translating gives CASSKRQANTEAFF.

This clone came up a few times. The genes are TRBV3-1 (or the pseudogene TRBV3-2) and TRBJ2-6; D unclear. The CDR3 length is 15 residues. Trimming took off 5 bases at V and 1 base at J, with 9 bases between the two ends. CDR1 is LGHDT, CDR2 YNNKEL, per germline (reference sequence). CDR3 sequence: CASSISSSGANVLTF. As DNA, the CDR3 is TGTGCCAGCAGCATTTCTTCTTCTGGGGCCAACGTCCTGACTTTC.

This chain connects TRBV6-6 to TRBJ1-1, with D unclear. Germline CDR1 and CDR2: MNHNY and SVGAGI (reference sequence). Deletions cut 2 bases from V and 6 bases from J, with 10 bases between. The CDR3 has 13 residues. The CDR3 spells CASSYLTEPEAFF. The CDR3 DNA reads TGTGCCAGCAGTTACCTGACGGAGCCTGAAGCTTTCTTT.

The chain employs TRBV6-2 or TRBV6-3 and TRBJ1-4; D gene ambiguous. This CDR3 comprises 13 residues. CDR1 is MNHEY and CDR2 is SVGEGT in the germline V gene. V was trimmed by 4 bases and J by 2 bases, leaving 5 bases between them. This CDR3 is CASSWATNEKLFF. Here the CDR3 DNA reads TGTGCCAGCAGTTGGGCCACTAATGAAAAACTGTTTTTT.

The rearrangement links TRBV3-1 (or the pseudogene TRBV3-2) to TRBJ1-2, with a tentative D call TRBD1 (5 bases). Germline CDR1 and CDR2: LGHDT and YNNKEL (reference sequence). V gave up 4 bases and J gave up 6 bases, with 9 bases separating them. CDR3 length: 12 amino acids. The CDR3 DNA reads TGTGCCAGCAGCCCTGCAGGGAATGGCTACACCTTC. This codes for CASSPAGNGYTF.

The gene calls are TRBV18 and TRBJ2-1; a weak D match, TRBD1 (6 bases). This CDR3 contains 14 residues. The germline V gene encodes CDR1 KGHSH and CDR2 LQKENI. Trimming cost V 8 bases and J 8 bases, with 19 bases left between them. The CDR3 spells CASNNGGNIYEQFF. The CDR3 DNA sequence: TGTGCCAGCAACAATGGGGGCAACATCTATGAGCAGTTCTTC.

This clone was seen more than once but under ten times. This rearrangement joins TRBV16 to TRBJ1-5; D is undetermined. The CDR3 is 15 amino acids. Germline V gene sequence: CDR1 KGHSY, CDR2 FQNENV. The V and J ends lost 0 bases and 7 bases respectively, with 13 bases between them. This chain's CDR3 is CASSQSAGSAQPQHF. CDR3 bases: TGTGCCAGCAGCCAATCCGCCGGAAGCGCCCAGCCCCAGCATTTT.

V usage is TRBV10-3 and J usage is TRBJ2-2; a possible D gene is TRBD1 (6 bases). V was pared by 6 bases and J by 7 bases, with 18 bases between. Germline CDR1 reads ENHRY; CDR2 reads SYGVKD. The CDR3 is made up of 15 amino acids. For the CDR3, the DNA is TGTGCCATCAGGAAGGAAGGGGGAAGCGTCGGGGAGCTGTTTTTT. Translated, it gives CAIRKEGGSVGELFF.

CDR3 DNA: TGTGCCAGCGCTTCAGGGCACACCGGGGAGCTGTTTTTT. Its translation is CASASGHTGELFF. The rearrangement uses TRBV28 and TRBJ2-2, with a weak D call TRBD1 (5 bases). CDR3 size: 13 residues. Deletions cut 8 bases from V and 3 bases from J, with 10 bases between. Germline V gene data show CDR1 as MDHEN and CDR2 as SYDVKM.

The chain uses TRBV10-3 and TRBJ1-5; D not certain. From germline, CDR1 is ENHRY and CDR2 SYGVKD. This CDR3 has 14 residues. Trimming took 4 bases from V and 3 from J, leaving 10 bases between them. Written as DNA, the CDR3 is TGTGCCATCAGTGTAGAATTATTCAATCAGCCCCAGCATTTT. Its translation: CAISVELFNQPQHF.

The genes are TRBV3-1 (or the pseudogene TRBV3-2) and TRBJ1-2, with TRBD1 matching 7 bases. The CDR3 length is 14 residues. The junction had 4 bases not matched to a gene; V was cut back by 5 bases and J by 1 base. CDR1 and CDR2 (germline): LGHDT, YNNKEL (reference sequence). DNA for the CDR3: TGTGCCAGCAGCGGGGACAGCCTTAACTATGGCTACACCTTC. It encodes CASSGDSLNYGYTF.